This T cell receptor beta chain was profiled in a study of blood T cell repertoires in COVID-19. The assay was immunoSEQ multiplex PCR, and TCRdb's table has in-frame clones only and misses some. This table has some 350,000 clones, 80% to 90% appearing once. The study recruited people aged 18 to 89 years across under 25 US areas. Germline lookup yields CDR1 SGHDT and CDR2 YYEEEE. V was pared by 2 bases and J by 1 base, with 15 bases between. This CDR3 region has 16 residues. This chain connects TRBV5-6 to TRBJ1-2; D gene uncertain. This TCR was sampled from a man between 18 and 29 years old who had recovered from COVID-19. Material: PBMCs or T cells enriched from blood (not recorded which). The CDR3 reads CASSFGGLAINYGYTF. CDR3 bases: TGTGCCAGCAGCTTTGGAGGCCTAGCCATTAACTATGGCTACACCTTC.